A single sample is the source of the 17 T cell receptor beta chains below, sequenced in a study of shared clonotypes between healthy human individuals. The assay was immunoSEQ multiplex PCR, and TCRdb's table has in-frame clones only and misses some. Among over a million clones listed, approximately 97% were seen once. The sequenced sample was naive CD4+ T cells sorted from blood. The subset is: CD45RA+ positively selected. Receptors were obtained from a man aged 30-40 years in good health.

The table lists this clone with a count of one. The chain carries TRBV15 and TRBJ2-2; 9 bases align to TRBD1. Per germline, CDR1 LNHNV and CDR2 YYDKDF (reference sequence). Trimming at V came to 1 base and at J to 6 bases, leaving 6 bases not matched to a gene. CDR3 length: 16 residues. The DNA of the CDR3 is TGTGCCACCAGCAGAGTTGGGACAGGGTTCCCCGGGGAGCTGTTTTTT. It codes for CATSRVGTGFPGELFF.

The chain joins TRBV30 to TRBJ2-7; 7 nucleotides line up with TRBD2. Germline loops: CDR1 GTSNPN, CDR2 SVGIG (reference sequence). Losses at the gene ends were 7 bases for V and 2 bases for J; bases not matched to a gene: 11. The CDR3 consists of 14 residues. CDR3 loop: CASHPGGQAYEQYF. DNA for the CDR3: TGTGCCTCGCACCCGGGGGGTCAGGCCTACGAGCAGTACTTC.

V usage is TRBV9 and J usage is TRBJ2-7, with 7 bases fitting TRBD2. J was trimmed by 3 bases and V by 3 bases; bases with no gene match: 9. Germline CDR1 SGDLS, CDR2 YYNGEE. The CDR3 runs 15 residues. CDR3 DNA: TGTGCCAGCAGCGCAGACCCCGGGACTAACTACGAGCAGTACTTC. This codes for CASSADPGTNYEQYF.

V is TRBV25-1 and J is TRBJ2-1; tentatively, D is TRBD1 or TRBD2 (6 bases each). With 6 bases removed from V and 3 bases from J, the gap between germline ends came to 12 bases. Germline CDR1 MGHDK, CDR2 SYGVNS. The CDR3 covers 14 residues. The chain's CDR3 is CASSQGGLYNEQFF. The CDR3 DNA is TGTGCCAGCAGCCAAGGGGGACTCTACAATGAGCAGTTCTTC.

Only one count was recorded for this clone. The chain recombines TRBV18 with TRBJ1-2, with D unresolved. V was clipped by 3 bases and J by 5 bases, with 7 bases between them. The CDR3 spans 12 residues. The germline V gene has CDR1 KGHSH and CDR2 LQKENI. CDR3: CASSPTSYGYTF. The CDR3 nucleotides are TGTGCCAGCTCACCTACCTCGTATGGCTACACCTTC.

This chain uses TRBV9 with TRBJ2-5; 11 nucleotides match TRBD2. The CDR3 has 17 residues. CDR1 SGDLS and CDR2 YYNGEE come from the germline V gene. V trimming: 1 base; J trimming: 4 bases; junction bases outside the gene matches: 9. CDR3 amino acids: CASSVSIAGGGGETQYF. Here the CDR3 DNA reads TGTGCCAGCAGCGTATCGATAGCGGGAGGGGGTGGAGAGACCCAGTACTTC. Together with reference TRBV9 and TRBJ2-5, the CDR3 gives the full variable domain: DSGVTQTPKHLITATGQRVTLRCSPRSGDLSVYWYQQSLDQGLQFLIQYYNGEERAKGNILERFSAQQFPDLHSELNLSSLELGDSALYFCASSVSIAGGGGETQYFGPGTRLLVL.

Notes on this clone: Distinct nucleotide sequences in the sample also encode this CDR3. In DNA, the CDR3 is TGTGCCAGCAGCTTAGTCCGCGGGAGCTACGAGCAGTACTTC. It yields the protein CASSLVRGSYEQYF. J is TRBJ2-7 and V is TRBV11-2; 7 bases match TRBD2. The CDR3 is made up of 14 amino acids. J gave up 3 bases and V 1 base, and 3 bases lay outside the gene matches. Germline V gene data show CDR1 as SGHAT and CDR2 as FQNNGV.

The V gene is TRBV7-9, the J gene TRBJ1-5; D gene unclear. The CDR3 spans 12 residues. Deletions cut 3 bases from V and 7 bases from J, with 7 bases between. The V gene's germline CDR1 is SEHNR and CDR2 FQNEAQ (reference sequence). CDR3 loop: CASSFAEQPQHF. The CDR3 region has the DNA TGTGCCAGCAGCTTTGCGGAGCAGCCCCAGCATTTT.

The chain couples TRBV6-6 to TRBJ1-1; weak D call: TRBD1 (6 bases). CDR3 length: 15 amino acids. Germline V CDR1 and CDR2: MNHNY, SVGAGI (reference sequence). Deletions cut 3 bases from V and 3 bases from J, with 14 bases between. This CDR3 reads CASSYYASGDTEAFF. The DNA of the CDR3 is TGTGCCAGCAGTTATTACGCCTCAGGGGACACTGAAGCTTTCTTT.

The rearrangement joins TRBV6-1 to TRBJ1-1; D is unresolved. CDR3 size: 13 residues. Germline CDR1 is MNHNS and CDR2 is SASEGT. V lost 9 bases, J lost 0 bases, and 11 bases lay in between. CDR3 sequence: CASGRIMNTEAFF. CDR3 bases: TGTGCCAGTGGACGGATCATGAACACTGAAGCTTTCTTT.

The V gene is TRBV10-3, the J gene TRBJ2-5; possible D gene TRBD1, 5 bases. V shed 4 bases and J shed 2 bases, with 11 bases lying between them. The CDR3 spans 14 residues. Per germline, CDR1 ENHRY and CDR2 SYGVKD. As DNA, the CDR3 is TGTGCCATCAGTGTCTTGAACAGGCAAGAGACCCAGTACTTC. Its protein product is CAISVLNRQETQYF.

The V call is TRBV5-6, the J call TRBJ2-1; possibly TRBD2 for D (5 bases). V dropped 2 bases and J dropped 2 bases, with 14 bases sitting between them. This CDR3 contains 16 residues. Germline V gene lookup returns CDR1 SGHDT and CDR2 YYEEEE. This CDR3 reads CASSLSRARAYNEQFF. The CDR3 DNA sequence: TGTGCCAGCAGCTTATCGAGGGCGCGCGCCTACAATGAGCAGTTCTTC.

Turning to this clone: The identical CDR3 is also encoded by other nucleotide sequences in the sample. The rearrangement joins TRBV27 to TRBJ2-2, with D tentatively TRBD1 (5 bases). This CDR3 is built from 13 residues. V lost 2 bases and J lost 4, with 5 bases in between. Germline CDR1 is MNHEY and CDR2 is SMNVEV (reference sequence). The CDR3 bases are TGTGCCAGCAGTTTAAGGGGCACCGGGGAGCTGTTTTTT. Amino acid sequence: CASSLRGTGELFF.

This clone was detected only once. This sequence joins TRBV10-1 and TRBJ2-2; TRBD1 is a possible D gene (6 bases). Germline loops: CDR1 WNHNN, CDR2 SYGVQD (reference sequence). V gave up 3 bases and J gave up 1 base, with 15 bases separating them. This CDR3 contains 17 residues. CDR3 in amino acids: CASSDFLGHKNTGELFF. The CDR3 DNA reads as TGCGCCAGCAGTGATTTTTTGGGACATAAGAACACCGGGGAGCTGTTTTTT.

The chain recombines TRBV30 with TRBJ2-7; D possibly corresponds to TRBD1 (5 bases). The CDR3 contains 12 residues. Germline values: CDR1 GTSNPN, CDR2 SVGIG (reference sequence). The CDR3 DNA reads TGTGTCCTGGAAACAGGAGCCTACGAGCAGTACTTC. It codes for CVLETGAYEQYF.

The chain links TRBV11-2 to TRBJ2-7, with D perhaps TRBD2 (6 bases). Between the trimmed V and J ends, which lost 7 bases and 5 bases, there was a span of 15 bases. CDR1 and CDR2 from the germline V gene are SGHAT and FQNNGV. The CDR3 is 13 residues long. CDR3 residues: CASTRLGINEQYF. The CDR3 DNA is TGTGCCAGCACCCGACTAGGGATTAACGAGCAGTACTTC.

The V gene is TRBV5-1, the J gene TRBJ2-7, with TRBD2 as a possible D gene (5 bases). CDR1 is SGHRS, CDR2 YFSETQ, per germline. With 1 base removed from V and 0 bases from J, the gap between germline ends came to 14 bases. This CDR3 is built from 16 residues. As DNA, the CDR3 is TGCGCCAGCAGCTTGCCCGGGGTTAGCAGCTCCTACGAGCAGTACTTC. Its translation is CASSLPGVSSSYEQYF.